This passage covers 5 T cell receptor beta chains from one sample sequenced in a study of T cells in Graves' hyperthyroidism and ophthalmopathy (dated by TCRdb to about 2019). Libraries were constructed by multiplex PCR. TCRdb lists the instrument as Illumina HiSeq 2000. TCR beta CDR3 regions were amplified from RNA transcripts. A first-round RT-PCR of the TCR CDR3 used the HTBI primer set with the Qiagen OneStep RT-PCR kit. TCRdb redid the processing of the public reads, applying fastp at Q25 and MiXCR, and retained in-frame beta chains. Duplicate CDR3 protein sequences are folded into a single record with the most common DNA and genes. This sample is represented by approximately 600,000 distinct CDR3 sequences; more than 13% of them were singletons. More than 6% of the sample comes from the top ten. Sequencing input: blood. The receptors derive from a woman under 30 with Graves' ophthalmopathy.

This clonotype was recorded at least ten times. CDR3 amino acids: CASSPRVDSYEQYF. The CDR3 nucleotides read TGTGCCAGCAGTCCGCGGGTCGACTCCTACGAGCAGTACTTC. The chain recombines TRBV12-3 or TRBV12-4 with TRBJ2-7; tentative D call: TRBD2 (5 bases). CDR3 length equals 14 residues. Trimming left V 5 bases short and J 0 bases short, with 11 bases between.

V gene TRBV19 combines with J gene TRBJ2-7; D gene unclear. The CDR3 has 13 amino acids. The ends were cut back, 4 bases at V and 2 bases at J, with 9 bases in the middle. CDR1 LNHDA and CDR2 SQIVND come from the germline V gene (reference sequence). The CDR3 sequence: CASSKDGAYEQYF. The CDR3 coding sequence is TGTGCCAGTAGTAAGGACGGAGCCTACGAGCAGTACTTC.

This clonotype was counted only a few times. This chain connects TRBV7-9 to TRBJ2-7, with D possibly being TRBD2 (5 bases). V lost 0 bases and J 5 bases, leaving 14 bases between the germline ends. The CDR3 consists of 15 residues. The V gene's germline CDR1 is SEHNR and CDR2 FQNEAQ (reference sequence). The CDR3 is CASSLAWPLGDEQYF. In nucleotides, the CDR3 is TGTGCCAGCAGCTTAGCGTGGCCGTTGGGAGACGAGCAGTACTTC.

In this sample, this clonotype turned up many times. This sequence joins TRBV11-2 and TRBJ1-4; D ambiguous. The V gene lost 8 bases and the J gene lost 5 bases, with 12 bases spanning the gap. Germline lookup yields CDR1 SGHAT and CDR2 FQNNGV. The CDR3 has 13 residues. CDR3 DNA sequence: TGTGCCAGCGCGAGGGAGGAAAATGAAAAACTGTTTTTT. This translates into CASAREENEKLFF.

This clonotype was found many times. The chain has TRBV7-3 and TRBJ2-1; TRBD2 matches at 9 bases. Trimming removed 5 bases from V and 4 bases from J; junction bases left unmatched: 6. This CDR3 has 15 residues. The germline CDR1 and CDR2 sequences are SGHTA and FQGTGA. This CDR3 reads CASSATSGLYNEQFF. The CDR3 bases are TGTGCCAGCAGCGCGACTAGCGGTCTGTACAATGAGCAGTTCTTC.